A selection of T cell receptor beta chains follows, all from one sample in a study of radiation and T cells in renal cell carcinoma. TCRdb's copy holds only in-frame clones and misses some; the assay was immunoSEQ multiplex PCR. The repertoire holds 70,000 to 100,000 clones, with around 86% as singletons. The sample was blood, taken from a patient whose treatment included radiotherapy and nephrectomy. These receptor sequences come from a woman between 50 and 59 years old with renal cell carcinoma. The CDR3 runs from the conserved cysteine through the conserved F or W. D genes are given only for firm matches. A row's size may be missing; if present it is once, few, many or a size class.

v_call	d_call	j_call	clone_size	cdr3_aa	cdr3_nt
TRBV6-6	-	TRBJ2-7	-	CASSLVLAGEQYF	TGTGCCAGCAGTTTGGTACTAGCCGGCGAGCAGTACTTC
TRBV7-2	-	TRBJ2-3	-	CASSLGTAAPGDTQYF	TGTGCCAGCAGCTTAGGGACAGCCGCTCCGGGAGATACGCAGTATTTT
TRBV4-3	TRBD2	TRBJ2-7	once	CASSRLAGSSYEQYF	TGCGCCAGCAGCCGTTTAGCGGGGTCCTCCTACGAGCAGTACTTC
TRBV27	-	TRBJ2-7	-	CASSPTGSLVHEQYF	TGTGCCAGCAGTCCTACGGGATCCCTTGTCCACGAGCAGTACTTC
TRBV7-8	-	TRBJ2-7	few	CASSPLLVLEQYF	TGTGCCAGCAGCCCTCTGCTAGTCCTCGAGCAGTACTTC
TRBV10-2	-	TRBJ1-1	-	CASSEWAMNTEAFF	TGCGCCAGCAGTGAGTGGGCCATGAACACTGAAGCTTTCTTT
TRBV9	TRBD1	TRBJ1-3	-	CASSGRQGSSGNTIYF	TGTGCCAGCAGCGGGAGACAGGGGAGCTCTGGAAACACCATATATTTT
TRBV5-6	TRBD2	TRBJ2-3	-	CASSARRSAGGPITDTQYF	TGTGCCAGCAGCGCGCGACGGTCCGCGGGGGGGCCTATCACAGATACGCAGTATTTT
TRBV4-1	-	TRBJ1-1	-	CASSRLQVTTEAFF	TGCGCCAGCAGCCGACTACAGGTAACCACTGAAGCTTTCTTT
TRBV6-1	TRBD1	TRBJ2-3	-	CASSEAGTGADTQYF	TGTGCCAGCAGTGAAGCTGGAACAGGGGCGGATACGCAGTATTTT
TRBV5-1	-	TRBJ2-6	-	CASRYDQSGANVLTF	TGCGCCAGCAGATACGACCAATCTGGGGCCAACGTCCTGACTTTC
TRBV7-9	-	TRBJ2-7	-	CASSSGRAYEQYF	TGTGCCAGCAGCTCGGGCAGGGCATACGAGCAGTACTTC
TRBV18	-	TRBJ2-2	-	CASSPPLTGELFF	TGTGCCAGCTCACCTCCCCTCACCGGGGAGCTGTTTTTT
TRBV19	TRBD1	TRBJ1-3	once	CASSKDRASGNTIYF	TGTGCCAGTAGTAAGGACAGGGCCTCTGGAAACACCATATATTTT
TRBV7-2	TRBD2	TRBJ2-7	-	CASSLVAGGIYEQYF	TGTGCCAGCAGCTTAGTCGCGGGAGGGATATACGAGCAGTACTTC
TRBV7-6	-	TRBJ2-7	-	CASSRQGAHEQYF	TGTGCCAGCAGCCGTCAGGGCGCACACGAGCAGTACTTC
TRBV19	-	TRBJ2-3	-	CASSLSSTDTQYF	TGTGCCAGTAGTCTCAGCAGCACAGATACGCAGTATTTT
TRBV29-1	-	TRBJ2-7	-	CSALTGSYEQYF	TGCAGCGCCTTAACAGGGTCCTACGAGCAGTACTTC
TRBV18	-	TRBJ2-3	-	CASSTARAGGGDTQYF	TGTGCCAGCTCGACCGCCAGGGCCGGGGGTGGAGATACGCAGTATTTT
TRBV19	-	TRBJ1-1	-	CASISIGSNTEAFF	TGTGCCAGTATTAGCATAGGGTCTAACACTGAAGCTTTCTTT
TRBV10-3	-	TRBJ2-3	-	CAISDNAPTTDTQYF	TGTGCCATCAGTGATAATGCACCTACTACAGATACGCAGTATTTT
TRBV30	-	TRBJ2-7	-	CAWATGEGTYEQYF	TGTGCCTGGGCTACAGGCGAAGGGACCTACGAGCAGTACTTC
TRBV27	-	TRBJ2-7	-	CASSLRAGSYEQYF	TGTGCCAGCAGTTTACGGGCGGGATCCTACGAGCAGTACTTC
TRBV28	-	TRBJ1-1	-	CASSLGIAGGGRGTEAFF	TGTGCCAGCAGTTTGGGTATCGCGGGTGGGGGGCGCGGGACTGAAGCTTTCTTT
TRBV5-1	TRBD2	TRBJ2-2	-	CASSPAVGGARTGELFF	TGCGCCAGCAGCCCCGCGGTCGGGGGGGCCAGGACCGGGGAGCTGTTTTTT
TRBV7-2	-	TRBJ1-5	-	CASSLDGSQPQHF	TGTGCCAGCAGCTTAGATGGTAGTCAGCCCCAGCATTTT
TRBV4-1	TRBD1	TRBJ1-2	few	CASSHWTGGAEGYGYTF	TGCGCCAGCAGCCATTGGACAGGGGGCGCCGAAGGCTATGGCTACACCTTC
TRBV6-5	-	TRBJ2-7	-	CASRSTVSSYEQYF	TGTGCCAGCAGGTCGACAGTAAGCTCCTACGAGCAGTACTTC
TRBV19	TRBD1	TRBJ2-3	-	CASSTPGQVMGDTQYF	TGTGCCAGTAGTACACCGGGACAGGTAATGGGAGATACGCAGTATTTT
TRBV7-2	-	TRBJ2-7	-	CASSLGSSAYEQYF	TGTGCCAGCAGCTTAGGGTCCTCGGCCTACGAGCAGTACTTC
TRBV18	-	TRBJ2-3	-	CASTDQTDGTDTQYF	TGTGCCAGCACCGACCAAACTGATGGCACAGATACGCAGTATTTT
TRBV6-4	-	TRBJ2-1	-	CASSDSLAEYNEQFF	TGTGCCAGCAGTGACTCCTTAGCGGAGTACAATGAGCAGTTCTTC
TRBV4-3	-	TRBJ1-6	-	CASSQGAGTDYNSPLHF	TGCGCCAGCAGCCAAGGCGCCGGGACGGACTATAATTCACCCCTCCACTTT
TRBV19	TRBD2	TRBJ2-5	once	CASSTRTSGSETQYF	TGTGCCAGTAGTACCCGGACTAGCGGGAGTGAGACCCAGTACTTC
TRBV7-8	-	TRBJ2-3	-	CASSLGQTDTQYF	TGTGCCAGCAGCTTAGGACAGACAGATACGCAGTATTTT
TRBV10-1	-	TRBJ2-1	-	CASSLGTSSYNEQFF	TGCGCCAGCAGCCTCGGGACCAGTTCCTACAATGAGCAGTTCTTC
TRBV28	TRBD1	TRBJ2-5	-	CASSFPQGARETQYF	TGTGCCAGCAGCTTCCCCCAGGGGGCGCGGGAGACCCAGTACTTC
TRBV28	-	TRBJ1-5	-	CASSGQHSNQPQHF	TGTGCCAGCAGCGGACAGCATAGCAATCAGCCCCAGCATTTT
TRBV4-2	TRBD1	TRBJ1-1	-	CASSHTQGASTEAFF	TGTGCCAGCAGCCATACACAGGGGGCCAGCACTGAAGCTTTCTTT
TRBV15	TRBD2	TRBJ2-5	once	CATALPAGGPETQYF	TGTGCCACCGCGCTTCCGGCGGGAGGGCCGGAGACCCAGTACTTC
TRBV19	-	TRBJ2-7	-	CASSISVNSYEQYF	TGTGCCAGTAGTATATCCGTAAACTCCTACGAGCAGTACTTC
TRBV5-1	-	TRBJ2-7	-	CASSTRTGSGEQYF	TGCGCCAGCAGCACCCGAACAGGTTCGGGCGAGCAGTACTTC
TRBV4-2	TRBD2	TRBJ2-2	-	CASSQGTSGRTGELFF	TGTGCCAGCAGCCAAGGAACTAGCGGGAGAACCGGGGAGCTGTTTTTT
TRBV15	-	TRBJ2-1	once	CATSRGGLRDDNEQFF	TGTGCCACCAGCAGAGGCGGACTCAGGGACGACAATGAGCAGTTCTTC
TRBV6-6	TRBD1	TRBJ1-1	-	CASRAAGTVTEAFF	TGTGCCAGCAGGGCAGCCGGGACAGTGACTGAAGCTTTCTTT
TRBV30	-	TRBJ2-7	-	CAWSVGFYEQYF	TGTGCCTGGAGTGTAGGTTTCTACGAGCAGTACTTC
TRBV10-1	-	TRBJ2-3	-	CASSGLVDTQYF	TGCGCCAGCAGCGGGTTAGTGGATACGCAGTATTTT
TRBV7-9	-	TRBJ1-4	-	CASSVGQINEKLFF	TGTGCCAGCAGCGTAGGACAGATTAATGAAAAACTGTTTTTT
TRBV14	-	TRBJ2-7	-	CASSSEVYEQYF	TGTGCCAGCAGCTCCGAGGTGTACGAGCAGTACTTC
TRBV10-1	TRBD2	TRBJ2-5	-	CASSESASGRTQYF	TGCGCCAGCAGTGAGTCGGCTAGCGGCCGGACCCAGTACTTC
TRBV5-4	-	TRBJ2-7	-	CASSRGEGPYF	TGTGCCAGCAGCCGAGGCGAGGGTCCGTACTTC
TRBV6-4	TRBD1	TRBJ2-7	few	CASRTGGEQYF	TGTGCCAGCAGGACAGGGGGCGAGCAGTACTTC
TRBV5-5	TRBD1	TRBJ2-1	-	CASSLVGQGSYNEQFF	TGTGCCAGCAGCTTGGTAGGACAGGGCTCCTACAATGAGCAGTTCTTC
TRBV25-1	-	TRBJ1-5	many	CASSGVGDNQPQHF	TGTGCCAGCAGTGGGGTGGGTGACAATCAGCCCCAGCATTTT
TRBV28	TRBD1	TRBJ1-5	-	CASTLTGQPQHF	TGTGCCAGCACCCTGACAGGGCAGCCCCAGCATTTT
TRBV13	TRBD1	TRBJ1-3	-	CASSHGQGAGNTIYF	TGTGCCAGCAGCCATGGACAGGGAGCTGGAAACACCATATATTTT
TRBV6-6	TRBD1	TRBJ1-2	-	CASSYLTGRGYTF	TGTGCCAGCAGTTACCTGACAGGGAGAGGCTACACCTTC
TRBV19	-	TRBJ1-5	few	CASTRAGRNDQPQHF	TGTGCCAGTACCCGAGCAGGCAGAAACGATCAGCCCCAGCATTTT
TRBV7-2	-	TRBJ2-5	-	CASSLEAGGGTQYF	TGTGCCAGCAGCTTAGAAGCAGGGGGAGGGACCCAGTACTTC